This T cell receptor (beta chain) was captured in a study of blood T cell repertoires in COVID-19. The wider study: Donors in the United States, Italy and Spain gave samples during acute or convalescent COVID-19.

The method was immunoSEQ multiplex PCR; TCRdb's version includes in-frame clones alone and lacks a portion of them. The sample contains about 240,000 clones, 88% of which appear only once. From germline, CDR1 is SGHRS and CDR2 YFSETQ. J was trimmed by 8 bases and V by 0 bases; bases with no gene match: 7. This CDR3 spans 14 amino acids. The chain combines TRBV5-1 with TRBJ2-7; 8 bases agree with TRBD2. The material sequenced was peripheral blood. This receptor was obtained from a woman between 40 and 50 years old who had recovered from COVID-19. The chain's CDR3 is CASSLAGGTRKQYV. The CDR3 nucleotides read TGCGCCAGCAGCTTGGCCGGTGGGACTAGAAAGCAGTACGTC.